Following are 3 T cell receptor beta chains from one sample sequenced in a study of blood T cell repertoires in COVID-19. This table comes from immunoSEQ multiplex PCR, and its TCRdb copy is limited to in-frame clones, with some not included. This table has around 310,000 clones, around 89% appearing once. The sample comprised peripheral blood. The receptors here all came from a woman aged 40 to 50 with COVID-19, enrolled during active disease.

The chain combines TRBV12-3 or TRBV12-4 with TRBJ1-1; 7 nucleotides line up with TRBD1. The CDR3 totals 13 residues. The junction had 3 bases not matched to a gene; V was cut back by 4 bases and J by 4 bases. The CDR3 reads CASSSGDSTEAFF. The CDR3, as DNA: TGTGCCAGCAGTTCAGGGGACAGCACTGAAGCTTTCTTT.

CDR3 coding DNA: TGTGCCAGCAGCGCACTACATCAGGGGGCTCGGTACTTC. Protein product: CASSALHQGARYF. V and J are TRBV9 and TRBJ2-5; 8 nucleotides match TRBD1. Germline CDR1 is SGDLS and CDR2 is YYNGEE. V lost 3 bases and J lost 13; bases outside the gene matches: 11. There are 13 residues in the CDR3.

The V and J genes are TRBV7-2 and TRBJ1-5; TRBD1 might be the D (6 bases). Germline V gives CDR1 SGHTA, CDR2 FQGNSA. Trimming took off 4 bases at V and 1 base at J, with 14 bases between the two ends. The CDR3 is made up of 16 amino acids. CDR3 region: CASSSARGKSNQPQHF. Written as DNA, the CDR3 is TGTGCCAGCAGCTCAGCCAGGGGAAAGAGCAATCAGCCCCAGCATTTT.